The 3 T cell receptor beta chains below were found in one sample sequenced in a study of blood T cells in healthy people across ages. Primers used in a second PCR of about 7 to 12 cycles were a sample-barcoded 5' primer and a J-beta primer mix. TCRdb fed the 5' RACE reads into MiXCR, producing one record per CDR3 protein. This sample has 800,000 or so distinct CDR3 sequences; approximately 59% occur once, and the top ten carry about 30%. Material: blood. The source is a man aged 30 to 45 in good health.

This clonotype was seen only a few times. The chain recombines TRBV12-5 with TRBJ1-2, with D perhaps TRBD1 (6 bases). Trimming shortened V by 1 base and J by 3 bases, and 6 bases separated the two germline ends. The CDR3 loop spans 13 amino acids. Germline lookup yields CDR1 LGHNT and CDR2 FRNRAP. CDR3 DNA: TGTGCTAGTGGTTTGGGGACAGACTATGGCTACACCTTC. Amino acids: CASGLGTDYGYTF. Looking up the rest from reference TRBV12-5 and TRBJ1-2 gives the full variable domain: DARVTQTPRHKVTEMGQEVTMRCQPILGHNTVFWYRQTMMQGLELLAYFRNRAPLDDSGMPKDRFSAEMPDATLATLKIQPSEPRDSAVYFCASGLGTDYGYTFGSGTRLTVV.

Turning to this clonotype: An end of the junction differs from the germline gene, which may be a read error. The chain joins TRBV7-3 to TRBJ2-7; D might be TRBD2 (5 bases). CDR1 is SGHTA and CDR2 is FQGTGA in the germline V gene. The CDR3 runs 14 residues. The CDR3 DNA follows: TGTGCCAGCCGCTTAGACTCGGGGACCTACGAGCAGTACTTC. Encoded protein: CASRLDSGTYEQYF.

DNA for the CDR3: TGCGCCAGCAGAGGGGAGCAGGGGAATGAGCAGTTCTTC. Amino acids: CASRGEQGNEQFF. The genes are TRBV5-1 and TRBJ2-1, with D perhaps matching TRBD1 (6 bases). CDR1 is SGHRS and CDR2 is YFSETQ in the germline V gene. The CDR3 totals 13 residues. The germline V and J ends were trimmed by 5 bases and 7 bases, with 13 bases remaining between them. Variable domain in full (rest from reference TRBV5-1 and TRBJ2-1): KAGVTQTPRYLIKTRGQQVTLSCSPISGHRSVSWYQQTPGQGLQFLFEYFSETQRNKGNFPGRFSGRQFSNSRSEMNVSTLELGDSALYLCASRGEQGNEQFFGPGTRLTVL.